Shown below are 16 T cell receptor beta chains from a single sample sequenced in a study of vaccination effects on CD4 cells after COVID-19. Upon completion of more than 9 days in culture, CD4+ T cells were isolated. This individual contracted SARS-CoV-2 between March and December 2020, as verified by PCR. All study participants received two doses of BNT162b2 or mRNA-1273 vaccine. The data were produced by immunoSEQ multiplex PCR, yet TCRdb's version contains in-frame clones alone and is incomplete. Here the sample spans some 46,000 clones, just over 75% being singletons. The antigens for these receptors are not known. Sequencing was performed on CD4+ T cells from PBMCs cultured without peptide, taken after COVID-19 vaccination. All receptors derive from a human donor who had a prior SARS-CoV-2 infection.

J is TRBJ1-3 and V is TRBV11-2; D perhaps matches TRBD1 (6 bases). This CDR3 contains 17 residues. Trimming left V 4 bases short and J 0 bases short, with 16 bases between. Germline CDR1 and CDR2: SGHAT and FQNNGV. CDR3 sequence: CASSSPWTVSSGNTIYF. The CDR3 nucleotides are TGTGCCAGCAGCTCCCCCTGGACAGTCAGCTCTGGAAACACCATATATTTT.

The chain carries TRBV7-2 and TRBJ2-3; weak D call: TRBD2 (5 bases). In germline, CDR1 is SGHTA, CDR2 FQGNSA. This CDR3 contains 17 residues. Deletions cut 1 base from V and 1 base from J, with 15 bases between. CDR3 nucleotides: TGTGCCAGCAGCTTAGGGTGGATGTCGAGGGGCACAGATACGCAGTATTTT. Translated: CASSLGWMSRGTDTQYF.

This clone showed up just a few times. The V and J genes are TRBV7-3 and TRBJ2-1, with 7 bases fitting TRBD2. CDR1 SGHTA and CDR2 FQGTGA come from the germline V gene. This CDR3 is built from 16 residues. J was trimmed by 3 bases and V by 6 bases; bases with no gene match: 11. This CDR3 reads CASSRGLDWGYNEQFF. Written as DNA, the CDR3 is TGTGCCAGCAGTCGCGGACTAGACTGGGGCTACAATGAGCAGTTCTTC. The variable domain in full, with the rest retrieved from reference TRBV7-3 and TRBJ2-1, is GAGVSQTPSNKVTEKGKYVELRCDPISGHTALYWYRQSLGQGPEFLIYFQGTGAADDSGLPNDRFFAVRPEGSVSTLKIQRTERGDSAVYLCASSRGLDWGYNEQFFGPGTRLTVL.

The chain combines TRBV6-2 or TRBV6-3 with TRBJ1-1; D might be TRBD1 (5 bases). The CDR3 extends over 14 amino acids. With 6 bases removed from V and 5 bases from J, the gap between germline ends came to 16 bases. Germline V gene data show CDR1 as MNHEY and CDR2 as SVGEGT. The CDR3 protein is CASSRFRGDTEAFF. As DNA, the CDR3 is TGTGCCAGCAGCCGATTTAGGGGCGATACTGAAGCTTTCTTT.

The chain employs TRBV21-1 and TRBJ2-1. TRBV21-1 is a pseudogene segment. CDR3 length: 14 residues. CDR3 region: CASPPPSSYNEQFF. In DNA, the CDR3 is TGTGCCAGCCCCCCACCAAGCTCCTACAATGAGCAGTTCTTC.

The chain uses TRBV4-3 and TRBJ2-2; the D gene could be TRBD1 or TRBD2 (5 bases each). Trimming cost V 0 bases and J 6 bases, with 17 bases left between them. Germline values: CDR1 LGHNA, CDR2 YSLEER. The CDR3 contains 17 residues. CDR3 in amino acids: CASSQEGSRALPGELFF. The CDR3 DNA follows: TGCGCCAGCAGCCAAGAAGGGAGCAGGGCCCTTCCCGGGGAGCTGTTTTTT.

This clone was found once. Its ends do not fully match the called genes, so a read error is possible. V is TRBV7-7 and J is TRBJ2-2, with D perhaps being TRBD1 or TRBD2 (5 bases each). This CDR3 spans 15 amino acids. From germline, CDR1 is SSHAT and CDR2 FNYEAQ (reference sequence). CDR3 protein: CASSFAGTETGELFF. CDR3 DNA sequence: TGTGCTAGCAGCTTCGCAGGGACCGAGACCGGGGAGCTGTTTTTT.

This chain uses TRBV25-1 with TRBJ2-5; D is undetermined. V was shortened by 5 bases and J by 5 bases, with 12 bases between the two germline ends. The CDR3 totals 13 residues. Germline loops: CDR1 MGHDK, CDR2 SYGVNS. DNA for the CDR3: TGTGCCAGCAGTCCCAGCAACAGTGAGACCCAGTACTTC. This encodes CASSPSNSETQYF.

This chain's CDR3 is CAISEPKRRPETQYF. CDR3 DNA sequence: TGTGCCATCAGTGAGCCAAAAAGGAGGCCAGAGACCCAGTACTTC. The chain joins TRBV10-3 to TRBJ2-5; possible D gene TRBD2, 5 bases. The CDR3 length is 15 residues. Trimming left V 2 bases short and J 4 bases short, with 14 bases between. The germline CDR1 and CDR2 sequences are ENHRY and SYGVKD.

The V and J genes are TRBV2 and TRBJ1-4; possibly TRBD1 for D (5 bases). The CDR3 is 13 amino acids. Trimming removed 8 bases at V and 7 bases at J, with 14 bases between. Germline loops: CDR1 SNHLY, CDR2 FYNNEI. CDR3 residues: CASGGNPGEKLFF. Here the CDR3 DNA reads TGTGCCAGCGGGGGGAACCCAGGTGAAAAACTGTTTTTT. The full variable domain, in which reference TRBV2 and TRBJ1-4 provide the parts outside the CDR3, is EPEVTQTPSHQVTQMGQEVILRCVPISNHLYFYWYRQILGQKVEFLVSFYNNEISEKSEIFDDQFSVERPDGSNFTLKIRSTKLEDSAMYFCASGGNPGEKLFFGSGTQLSVL.

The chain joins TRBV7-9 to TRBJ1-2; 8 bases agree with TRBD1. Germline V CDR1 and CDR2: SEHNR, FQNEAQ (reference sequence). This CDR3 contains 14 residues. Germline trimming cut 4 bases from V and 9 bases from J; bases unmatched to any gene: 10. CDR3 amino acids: CASSSNTGGGSYTF. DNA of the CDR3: TGTGCCAGCAGCTCCAATACAGGGGGAGGAAGCTACACCTTC.

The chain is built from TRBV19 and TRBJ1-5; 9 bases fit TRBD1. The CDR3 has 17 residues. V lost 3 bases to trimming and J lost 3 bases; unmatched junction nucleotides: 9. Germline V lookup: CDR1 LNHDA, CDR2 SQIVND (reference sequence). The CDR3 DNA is TGTGCCAGTAGTATCCTGAGGGGACAGGGATTCAATCAGCCCCAGCATTTT. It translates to CASSILRGQGFNQPQHF.

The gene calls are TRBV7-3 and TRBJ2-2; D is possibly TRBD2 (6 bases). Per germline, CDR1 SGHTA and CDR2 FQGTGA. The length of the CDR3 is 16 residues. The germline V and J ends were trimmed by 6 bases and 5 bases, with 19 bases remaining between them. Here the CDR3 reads CASSRRREYLTGELFF. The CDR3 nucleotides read TGTGCCAGCAGTCGACGTCGGGAGTATTTGACCGGGGAGCTGTTTTTT.

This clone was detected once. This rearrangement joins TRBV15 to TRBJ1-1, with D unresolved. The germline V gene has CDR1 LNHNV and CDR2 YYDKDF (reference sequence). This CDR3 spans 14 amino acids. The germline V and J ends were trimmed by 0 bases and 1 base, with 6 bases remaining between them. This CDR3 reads CATSRDLANTEAFF. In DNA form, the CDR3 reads TGTGCCACCAGCAGAGATTTAGCGAACACTGAAGCTTTCTTT.

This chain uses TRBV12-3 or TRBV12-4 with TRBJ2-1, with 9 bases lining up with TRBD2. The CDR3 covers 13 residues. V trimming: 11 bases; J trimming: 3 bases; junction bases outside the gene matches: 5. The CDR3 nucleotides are TGTGCCGTTGGTAGCGGGAGCTACAATGAGCAGTTCTTC. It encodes CAVGSGSYNEQFF.

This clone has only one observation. The CDR3 DNA reads TGTGCCAGTTTACAGGGGGCGAACACTGAAGCTTTCTTT. It specifies CASLQGANTEAFF. This sequence joins TRBV18 and TRBJ1-1; 9 positions agree with TRBD1. Germline V CDR1 and CDR2: KGHSH, LQKENI. The CDR3 sequence is 13 residues long. Germline trimming cut 9 bases from V and 1 base from J; bases unmatched to any gene: 3.